The entry below gives a single T cell receptor (beta chain) sequence along with its context. Its target is not known. Per germline, CDR1 SGHRS and CDR2 YFSETQ. The CDR3 has 14 residues. Trimming removed 2 bases from V and 0 bases from J, with 6 bases in between. This sample was included in a study of PD-1 blockade in mismatch repair-deficient tumors. Noted time point: roughly 10-day in vitro stimulation with candidate neoantigen peptide 6. The data were produced by immunoSEQ multiplex PCR, yet TCRdb's version contains in-frame clones alone and is incomplete. The sample has about 14,000 clones, approximately 90% seen once.

The receptor was isolated from an adult with mismatch repair-deficient cancer. The material sequenced was cells cultured in vitro, taken from a patient treated with pembrolizumab. This chain links TRBV5-1 with TRBJ1-5; maybe TRBD1 (5 bases). CDR3 sequence (DNA): TGCGCCAGCAGCTTTGGGGGTAGCAATCAGCCCCAGCATTTT. This codes for CASSFGGSNQPQHF.